The rows below give T cell receptor beta chains drawn from one sample of a study of neurological immune-mediated disorders. Each CDR3 protein is one row after TCRdb ran MiXCR on the 5' RACE reads. The sample consists of 50,000 or so distinct CDR3 sequences, around 4% of them appearing once. Sequences were obtained from PBMCs. These TCRs come from a man aged 55 to 70 with multiple sclerosis. CDR3s include the opening cysteine and the closing phenylalanine or tryptophan. A D gene is named only where the DNA matches it firmly.

J	V	D	CDR3
TRBJ2-7	TRBV10-3	TRBD1	CAIRAGTGDSYEQYF
TRBJ2-7	TRBV20-1	.	CSARGTAPYEQYF
TRBJ2-7	TRBV6-6	TRBD1	CASCPGQNSYEQYF
TRBJ2-7	TRBV15	.	CATSDQTYEQYF
TRBJ2-5	TRBV20-1	TRBD2	CSARVASGKETQYF
TRBJ2-4	TRBV20-1	.	CSASGRQTGQNIQYF
TRBJ2-1	TRBV6-1	.	CASSIGGAIGEQFF
TRBJ2-5	TRBV27	.	CASSADWGETQYF
TRBJ2-1	TRBV7-9	.	CASTGYNEQFF
TRBJ2-6	TRBV5-6	.	CASSFTVAGANVLTF
TRBJ1-2	TRBV28	.	CASAQGRREGYTF
TRBJ1-2	TRBV6-5	.	CASSYGGAPGYTF
TRBJ1-1	TRBV6-5	.	CASSYLTGDEAFF
TRBJ2-6	TRBV5-1	.	CASRDAGANVLTF
TRBJ1-1	TRBV20-1	.	CSARRTGYTEAFF
TRBJ2-3	TRBV20-1	.	CSASPTGESSTDTQYF
TRBJ2-2	TRBV24-1	TRBD1	CATSDPTGPGELFF
TRBJ1-2	TRBV20-1	TRBD1	CSAIRGTVYGYTF
TRBJ2-3	TRBV5-1	TRBD1	CASSRNGQGSGDTQYF
TRBJ2-1	TRBV7-9	.	CASSLARSHNEQFF
TRBJ2-3	TRBV20-1	TRBD2	CSARVGGNTDTQYF
TRBJ1-1	TRBV29-1	.	CSAGNQAEAFF
TRBJ2-1	TRBV12-3/TRBV12-4	.	CASRTTGLKSSEQFF
TRBJ2-7	TRBV10-2	TRBD2	CASSGGTSGFSYEQYF
TRBJ2-3	TRBV12-3/TRBV12-4	TRBD2	CASSFLRGDTDTQYF
TRBJ1-3	TRBV12-3/TRBV12-4	.	CASSFGRIGNTIYF
TRBJ2-3	TRBV5-6	TRBD2	CASSLVSAGGTDTQYF
TRBJ2-7	TRBV18	.	CASSPGDEQYF
TRBJ1-4	TRBV28	.	CASSFGRGEKLFF
TRBJ2-7	TRBV7-8	.	CASSLVSGSTYEQYF
TRBJ2-7	TRBV20-1	TRBD1	CSARISGTGRDEQYF
TRBJ1-2	TRBV19	TRBD1	CASSDRGRRDYTF
TRBJ1-1	TRBV7-2	.	CASSARAGVTEAFF
TRBJ2-3	TRBV20-1	TRBD2	CSAPGEAGVTDTQYF
TRBJ2-5	TRBV5-1	TRBD1	CASSVGQGETQYF
TRBJ1-4	TRBV12-3/TRBV12-4	.	CASSPGLNEKLFF
TRBJ2-2	TRBV7-2	.	CASSFRGAGELFF
TRBJ1-2	TRBV29-1	.	CSVEITAGYTF
TRBJ2-1	TRBV3-1	TRBD2	CASSQVLAGFAVF
TRBJ2-3	TRBV2	TRBD2	CASSASGTSVADTQYF
TRBJ1-1	TRBV10-3	TRBD1	CAIRGQGAEAFF
TRBJ1-1	TRBV6-1	.	CASILQKNTEAFF
TRBJ2-1	TRBV20-1	.	CSAKGDNEQFF
TRBJ2-2	TRBV3-1	.	CASSPISGALTGELFF
TRBJ2-3	TRBV7-3	.	CASSVGSGDTQYF
TRBJ2-7	TRBV28	.	CASRGAGPDEQYF
TRBJ1-5	TRBV6-2/TRBV6-3	.	CASRPSGQNQPQHF
TRBJ2-4	TRBV29-1	.	CSVVLGLGSKNIQYF
TRBJ1-5	TRBV20-1	.	CSASRAAQPQHF
TRBJ1-3	TRBV6-5	.	CASSYSSGNTIYF
TRBJ2-1	TRBV5-5	.	CASSLAEGTVSYNEQFF
TRBJ2-1	TRBV5-1	.	CASTSTTGLSYNEQFF
TRBJ2-1	TRBV15	TRBD2	CATSTGTSGSHNEQFF